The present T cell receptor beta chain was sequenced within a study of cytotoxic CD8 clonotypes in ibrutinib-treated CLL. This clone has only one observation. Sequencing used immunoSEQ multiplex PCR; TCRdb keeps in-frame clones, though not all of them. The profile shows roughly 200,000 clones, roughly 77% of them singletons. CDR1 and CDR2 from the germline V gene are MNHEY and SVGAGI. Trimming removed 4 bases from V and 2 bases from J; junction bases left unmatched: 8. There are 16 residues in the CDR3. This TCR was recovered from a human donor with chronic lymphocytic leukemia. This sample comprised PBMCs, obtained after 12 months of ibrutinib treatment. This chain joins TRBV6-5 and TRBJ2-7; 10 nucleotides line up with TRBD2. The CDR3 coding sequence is TGTGCCAGCAGTTCCTCATTTAGCGGGAGGACCTACGAGCAGTACTTC. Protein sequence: CASSSSFSGRTYEQYF.